The sequence of this T cell receptor (beta chain) was determined in a study of cytomegalovirus exposure and HLA in healthy donors. PCR involved 60 Vbeta and 13 Jbeta primers. Libraries were prepared by immunoSEQ multiplex PCR; TCRdb keeps only in-frame clonotypes and omits some of them. The sample has 150,000 to 250,000 clones, roughly four fifths seen once; the top ten hold approximately 2%. This CDR3 has 12 residues. From germline, CDR1 is MGHDK and CDR2 SYGVNS. V was trimmed by 5 bases and J by 2 bases, leaving 7 bases between them. Material for sequencing was PBMCs. The chain couples TRBV25-1 to TRBJ2-7, with D unclear. The sequence was collected from a young man in good health and CMV-seronegative. The CDR3 loop is CASSQQTYEQYF. CDR3 nucleotide sequence: TGTGCCAGCAGTCAACAGACCTACGAGCAGTACTTC.